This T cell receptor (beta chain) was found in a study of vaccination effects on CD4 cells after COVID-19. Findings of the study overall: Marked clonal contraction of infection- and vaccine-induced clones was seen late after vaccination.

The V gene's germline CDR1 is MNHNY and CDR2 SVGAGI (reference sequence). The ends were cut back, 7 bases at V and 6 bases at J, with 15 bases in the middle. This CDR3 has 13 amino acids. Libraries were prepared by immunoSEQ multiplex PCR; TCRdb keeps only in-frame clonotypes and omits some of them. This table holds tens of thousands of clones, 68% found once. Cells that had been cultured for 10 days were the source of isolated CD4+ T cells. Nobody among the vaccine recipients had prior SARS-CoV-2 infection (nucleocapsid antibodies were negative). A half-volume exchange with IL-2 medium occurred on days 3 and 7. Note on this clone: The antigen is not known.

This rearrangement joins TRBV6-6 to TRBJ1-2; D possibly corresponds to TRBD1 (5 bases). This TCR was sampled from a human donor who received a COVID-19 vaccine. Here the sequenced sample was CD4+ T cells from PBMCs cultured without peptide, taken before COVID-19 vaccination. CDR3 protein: CASTLPGRHGYTF. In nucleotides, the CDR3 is TGTGCCAGCACCTTACCGGGACGACATGGCTACACCTTC.